The clone carrying this T cell receptor (beta chain) appeared a few times. Germline V lookup: CDR1 SGHNT, CDR2 YENEEA. Losses at the gene ends were 4 bases for V and 7 bases for J; bases not matched to a gene: 15. This CDR3 has 16 amino acids. Produced via immunoSEQ multiplex PCR; TCRdb's table is partial and in-frame only. The table includes several thousand clones, around 23% detected once. The data were taken from a study of graft-versus-host responses after intestinal transplantation. This clonotype was sampled from a human patient who was an organ donor for intestinal transplantation. The sequenced sample was alloreactive CD4+ T cells from a mixed lymphocyte reaction culture, obtained before transplantation. Sample subset: CFSE-low proliferating T cells sorted from roughly six-day pre-transplant mixed lymphocyte reaction (GvH or HvG direction). The rearrangement links TRBV11-3 to TRBJ1-2; 7 positions agree with TRBD1. The CDR3: CASSSTGYEGSFGYTF. The CDR3 DNA reads TGTGCCAGCAGCTCGACAGGGTACGAGGGATCTTTTGGCTACACCTTC.